Listed here are 13 T cell receptor beta chains from one sample, sequenced in a study of shared clonotypes between healthy human individuals. Sequencing was performed with immunoSEQ multiplex PCR; in TCRdb, only in-frame clones are kept and a portion is missing. This table has around 940,000 clones, 60% to 85% appearing once. The specimen was memory CD4+ T cells sorted from blood. Subset here: CD45RA-negative fraction. The receptors shown here come from a young man in good health.

This clone was seen ten or more times. The chain is built from TRBV4-3 and TRBJ1-3; D remains unclear. The germline V gene encodes CDR1 LGHNA and CDR2 YSLEER. The CDR3 is made up of 17 amino acids. The germline V and J ends were trimmed by 0 bases and 0 bases, with 12 bases remaining between them. CDR3 amino acids: CASSQDVRMNSGNTIYF. The CDR3 nucleotides are TGCGCCAGCAGCCAAGATGTCAGGATGAACTCTGGAAACACCATATATTTT.

The rearrangement links TRBV29-1 to TRBJ1-2; a weak D match, TRBD1 (5 bases). This CDR3 is 11 amino acids long. The germline V and J ends were trimmed by 4 bases and 7 bases, with 10 bases remaining between them. The germline gives CDR1 SQVTM, CDR2 ANQGSEA. In nucleotides, the CDR3 is TGCAGCGTTGGCGGGGCAGGTGGCTACACCTTC. Amino acid sequence: CSVGGAGGYTF. The full variable domain, completed using reference TRBV29-1 and TRBJ1-2, is SAVISQKPSRDICQRGTSLTIQCQVDSQVTMMFWYRQQPGQSLTLIATANQGSEATYESGFVIDKFPISRPNLTFSTLTVSNMSPEDSSIYLCSVGGAGGYTFGSGTRLTVV.

The rearrangement joins TRBV12-5 to TRBJ2-7, with a weak D call TRBD2 (5 bases). CDR1 is LGHNT and CDR2 is FRNRAP in the germline V gene. The CDR3 contains 11 residues. V gave up 1 base and J gave up 10 bases, with 8 bases separating them. The CDR3 loop is CASGLGGPQYF. The DNA of the CDR3 is TGTGCTAGTGGTTTGGGAGGGCCTCAGTACTTC.

The chain recombines TRBV28 with TRBJ1-4; TRBD1 aligns across 7 bases. The CDR3 covers 14 residues. CDR1 and CDR2 from the germline V gene are MDHEN and SYDVKM. With V trimmed by 6 bases and J by 6 bases, 7 bases remained unmatched. CDR3 residues: CASRRQGGHEKLFF. DNA of the CDR3: TGTGCCAGCAGAAGACAGGGAGGGCATGAAAAACTGTTTTTT.

The chain uses TRBV11-2 and TRBJ1-4; weak D call: TRBD1 (6 bases). Germline assignment: CDR1 SGHAT and CDR2 FQNNGV. Trimming left V 5 bases short and J 4 bases short, with 14 bases between. The CDR3 sequence is 15 residues long. CDR3 sequence: CASSGGGPFNEKLFF. CDR3 sequence (DNA): TGTGCCAGCAGCGGAGGGGGGCCCTTTAATGAAAAACTGTTTTTT. Full variable domain (rest looked up from reference TRBV11-2 and TRBJ1-4): EAGVAQSPRYKIIEKRQSVAFWCNPISGHATLYWYQQILGQGPKLLIQFQNNGVVDDSQLPKDRFSAERLKGVDSTLKIQPAKLEDSAVYLCASSGGGPFNEKLFFGSGTQLSVL.

The chain joins TRBV5-1 to TRBJ2-2; 12 bases line up with TRBD2. The CDR3 loop spans 17 amino acids. Unmatched junction bases numbered 5, after V lost 0 bases and J lost 5 bases. Per the germline V gene, CDR1 is SGHRS and CDR2 is YFSETQ. This CDR3 is CASSLDAGTSGTGELFF. CDR3 DNA: TGCGCCAGCAGCTTGGACGCCGGGACTAGCGGGACCGGGGAGCTGTTTTTT.

The J gene is TRBJ1-1, the V gene TRBV5-1; D gene ambiguous. Trimming took 0 bases from V and 1 from J, leaving 7 bases between them. Germline values: CDR1 SGHRS, CDR2 YFSETQ. The CDR3 is 14 residues long. The CDR3 is CASSLGRKNTEAFF. CDR3 DNA sequence: TGCGCCAGCAGCTTGGGCAGGAAGAACACTGAAGCTTTCTTT.

This clone came up once. The identical CDR3 is also encoded by other nucleotide sequences in the sample. The chain joins TRBV10-3 to TRBJ1-2; 10 nucleotides line up with TRBD1. The length of the CDR3 is 14 residues. J lost 0 bases, V lost 7 bases, and 2 bases had no gene match. Germline V gene sequence: CDR1 ENHRY, CDR2 SYGVKD. The CDR3 DNA sequence: TGTGCCATCACCGGGACAGGGGCTAACTATGGCTACACCTTC. This codes for CAITGTGANYGYTF.

Comment on this clone: Distinct nucleotide sequences in the sample also encode this CDR3. The V gene is TRBV5-1, the J gene TRBJ2-7; tentatively, D is TRBD1 (6 bases). Germline CDR1 reads SGHRS; CDR2 reads YFSETQ. The CDR3 runs 15 residues. V lost 0 bases and J 1 base, leaving 11 bases between the germline ends. CDR3 in amino acids: CASSLVTGFSYEQYF. Here the CDR3 DNA reads TGCGCCAGCAGCTTGGTGACAGGCTTTTCCTACGAGCAGTACTTC.

For this clone: The sample has other DNA sequences that encode this CDR3 too. The V call is TRBV28, the J call TRBJ2-3, with D tentatively TRBD1 or TRBD2 (5 bases each). CDR3 size: 15 residues. V gave up 2 bases and J gave up 0 bases, with 9 bases separating them. Germline lookup yields CDR1 MDHEN and CDR2 SYDVKM. CDR3 loop: CASSLSGTSTDTQYF. CDR3 sequence (DNA): TGTGCCAGCAGTTTAAGTGGGACGAGCACAGATACGCAGTATTTT.

The chain employs TRBV14 and TRBJ2-5; D possibly uses TRBD1 or TRBD2 (5 bases each). The V end was cut by 4 bases, the J end by 0 bases, with 12 bases between. Germline CDR1 SGHDN, CDR2 FVKESK. This CDR3 comprises 15 residues. CDR3 nucleotide sequence: TGTGCCAGCAGCCCTCCGGGACGGGACCAAGAGACCCAGTACTTC. It specifies CASSPPGRDQETQYF.

The chain employs TRBV10-3 and TRBJ2-5, with TRBD1 matching 7 bases. The length of the CDR3 is 17 residues. Trimming removed 10 bases from V and 5 bases from J; junction bases left unmatched: 22. The germline V gene encodes CDR1 ENHRY and CDR2 SYGVKD. This CDR3 is CATGLRATGRVGETQYF. The CDR3 DNA is TGTGCCACGGGGCTCCGGGCGACAGGGCGGGTTGGGGAGACCCAGTACTTC.

This rearrangement joins TRBV5-1 to TRBJ2-7; D possibly corresponds to TRBD2 (5 bases). The germline CDR1 and CDR2 sequences are SGHRS and YFSETQ. CDR3 length: 16 residues. Trimming removed 0 bases at V and 7 bases at J, with 20 bases between. The CDR3 coding sequence is TGCGCCAGCAGCTTGGTCAGTGTCCGAGGGAGTTATGAGCAGTACTTC. It codes for CASSLVSVRGSYEQYF. The whole variable domain, remainder taken from reference TRBV5-1 and TRBJ2-7, is KAGVTQTPRYLIKTRGQQVTLSCSPISGHRSVSWYQQTPGQGLQFLFEYFSETQRNKGNFPGRFSGRQFSNSRSEMNVSTLELGDSALYLCASSLVSVRGSYEQYFGPGTRLTVT.